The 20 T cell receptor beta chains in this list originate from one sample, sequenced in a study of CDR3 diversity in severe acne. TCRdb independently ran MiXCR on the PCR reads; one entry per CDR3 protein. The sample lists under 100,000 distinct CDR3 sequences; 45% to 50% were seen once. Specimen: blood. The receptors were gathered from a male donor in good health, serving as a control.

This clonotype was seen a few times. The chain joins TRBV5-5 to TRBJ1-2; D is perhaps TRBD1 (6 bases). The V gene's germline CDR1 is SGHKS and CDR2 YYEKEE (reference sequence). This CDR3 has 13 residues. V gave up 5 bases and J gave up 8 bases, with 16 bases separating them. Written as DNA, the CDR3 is TGTGCCAGCAGGCCCCCTGGGACATTGGGCTACACCTTC. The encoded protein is CASRPPGTLGYTF.

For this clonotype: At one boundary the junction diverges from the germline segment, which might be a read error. The DNA of the CDR3 is TGTGCCATCAGTGAACGACAGCTGAACACTGAAGCTTTCTTT. It codes for CAISERQLNTEAFF. The chain has TRBV2 and TRBJ1-1, with D maybe TRBD1 (5 bases). Germline V CDR1 and CDR2: SNHLY, FYNNEI. This CDR3 comprises 14 residues. Together with reference TRBV2 and TRBJ1-1, the CDR3 gives the full variable domain: EPEVTQTPSHQVTQMGQEVILRCVPISNHLYFYWYRQILGQKVEFLVSFYNNEISEKSEIFDDQFSVERPDGSNFTLKIRSTKLEDSAMYFCAISERQLNTEAFFGQGTRLTVV.

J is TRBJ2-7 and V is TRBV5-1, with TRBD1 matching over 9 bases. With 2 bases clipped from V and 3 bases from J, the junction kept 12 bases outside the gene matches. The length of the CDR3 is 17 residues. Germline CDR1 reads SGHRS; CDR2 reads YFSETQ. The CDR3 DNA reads TGCGCCAGCAGCTTACCGGGACAGGGATCGTGGAACTACGAGCAGTACTTC. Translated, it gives CASSLPGQGSWNYEQYF.

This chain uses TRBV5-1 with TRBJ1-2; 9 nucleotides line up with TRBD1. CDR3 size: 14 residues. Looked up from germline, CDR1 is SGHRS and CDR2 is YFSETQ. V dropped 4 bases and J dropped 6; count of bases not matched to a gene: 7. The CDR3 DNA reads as TGCGCCAGCAGCCAAACCGGGACAGGGAATGGCTACACCTTC. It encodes CASSQTGTGNGYTF. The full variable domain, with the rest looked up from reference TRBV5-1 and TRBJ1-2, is KAGVTQTPRYLIKTRGQQVTLSCSPISGHRSVSWYQQTPGQGLQFLFEYFSETQRNKGNFPGRFSGRQFSNSRSEMNVSTLELGDSALYLCASSQTGTGNGYTFGSGTRLTVV.

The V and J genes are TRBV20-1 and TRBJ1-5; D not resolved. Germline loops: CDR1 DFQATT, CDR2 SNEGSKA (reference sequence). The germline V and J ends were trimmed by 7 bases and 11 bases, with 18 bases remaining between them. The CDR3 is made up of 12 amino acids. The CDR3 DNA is TGCAGTGTCTCTCGGTCAGAAGAGACCCAGCATTTT. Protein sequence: CSVSRSEETQHF.

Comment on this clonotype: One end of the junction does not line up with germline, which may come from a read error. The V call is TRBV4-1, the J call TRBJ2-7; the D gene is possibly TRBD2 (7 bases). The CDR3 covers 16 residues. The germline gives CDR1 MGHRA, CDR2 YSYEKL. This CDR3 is CASSPRGEQGSYKQYF. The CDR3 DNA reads TGCGCCAGCAGCCCCCGGGGGGAACAGGGCTCCTACAAGCAATACTTC.

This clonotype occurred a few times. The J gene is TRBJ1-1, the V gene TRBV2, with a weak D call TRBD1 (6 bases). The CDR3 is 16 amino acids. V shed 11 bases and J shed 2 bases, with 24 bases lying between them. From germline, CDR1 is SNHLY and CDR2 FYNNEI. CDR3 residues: CAGVTGLLGGNTEAFF. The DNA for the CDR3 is TGTGCCGGAGTGACAGGCTTACTTGGGGGAAACACTGAAGCTTTCTTT.

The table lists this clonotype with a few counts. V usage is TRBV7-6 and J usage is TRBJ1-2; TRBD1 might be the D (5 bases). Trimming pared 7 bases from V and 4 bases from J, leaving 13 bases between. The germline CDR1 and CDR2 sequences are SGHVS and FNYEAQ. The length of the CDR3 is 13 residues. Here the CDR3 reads CASNLGQGYGYTF. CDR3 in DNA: TGTGCCAGCAACTTGGGGCAGGGCTATGGCTACACCTTC. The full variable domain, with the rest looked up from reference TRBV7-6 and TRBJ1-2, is GAGVSQSPRYKVTKRGQDVALRCDPISGHVSLYWYRQALGQGPEFLTYFNYEAQQDKSGLPNDRFSAERPEGSISTLTIQRTEQRDSAMYRCASNLGQGYGYTFGSGTRLTVV.

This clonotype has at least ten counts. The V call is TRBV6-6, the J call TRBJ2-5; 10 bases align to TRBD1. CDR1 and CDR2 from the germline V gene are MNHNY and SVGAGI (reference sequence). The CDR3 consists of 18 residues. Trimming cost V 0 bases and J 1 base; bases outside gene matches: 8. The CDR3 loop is CASSYSSGTGVSQETQYF. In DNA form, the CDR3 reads TGTGCCAGCAGTTACTCGTCCGGGACAGGGGTCTCCCAAGAGACCCAGTACTTC.

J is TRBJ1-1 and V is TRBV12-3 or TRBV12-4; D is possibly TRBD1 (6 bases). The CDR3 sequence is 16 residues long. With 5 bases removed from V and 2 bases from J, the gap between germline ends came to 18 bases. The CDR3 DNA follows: TGTGCCAGCAGTACCCACAGGGACTGGGGAAACACTGAAGCTTTCTTT. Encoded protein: CASSTHRDWGNTEAFF.

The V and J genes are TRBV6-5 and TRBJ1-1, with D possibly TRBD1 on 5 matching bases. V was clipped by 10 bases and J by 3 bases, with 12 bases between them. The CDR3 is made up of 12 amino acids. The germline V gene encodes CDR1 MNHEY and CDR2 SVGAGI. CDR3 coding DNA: TGTGCCACCACCAGAGGGGACACTGAAGCTTTCTTT. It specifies CATTRGDTEAFF.

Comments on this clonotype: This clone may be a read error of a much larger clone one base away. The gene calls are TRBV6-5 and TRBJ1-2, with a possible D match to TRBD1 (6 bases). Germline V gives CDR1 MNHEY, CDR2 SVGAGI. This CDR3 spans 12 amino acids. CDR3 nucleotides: TGTGCCAGCGGGGACATCCTCTATGGCTACATCTTC. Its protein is CASGDILYGYIF.

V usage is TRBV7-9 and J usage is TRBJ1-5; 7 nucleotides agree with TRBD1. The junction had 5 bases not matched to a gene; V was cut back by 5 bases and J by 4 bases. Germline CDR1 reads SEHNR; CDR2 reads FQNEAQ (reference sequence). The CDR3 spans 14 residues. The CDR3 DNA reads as TGTGCCAGCAGCCCCCGACAGGGAAATCAGCCCCAGCATTTT. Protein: CASSPRQGNQPQHF. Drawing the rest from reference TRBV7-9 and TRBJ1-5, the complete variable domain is DTGVSQNPRHKITKRGQNVTFRCDPISEHNRLYWYRQTLGQGPEFLTYFQNEAQLEKSRLLSDRFSAERPKGSFSTLEIQRTEQGDSAMYLCASSPRQGNQPQHFGDGTRLSIL.

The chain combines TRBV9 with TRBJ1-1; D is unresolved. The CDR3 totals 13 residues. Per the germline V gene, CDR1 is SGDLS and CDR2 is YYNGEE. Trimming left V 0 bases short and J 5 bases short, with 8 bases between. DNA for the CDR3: TGTGCCAGCAGCGTAGCGGGGAAGACTGAAGCTTTCTTT. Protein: CASSVAGKTEAFF. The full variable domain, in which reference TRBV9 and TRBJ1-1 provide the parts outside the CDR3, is DSGVTQTPKHLITATGQRVTLRCSPRSGDLSVYWYQQSLDQGLQFLIQYYNGEERAKGNILERFSAQQFPDLHSELNLSSLELGDSALYFCASSVAGKTEAFFGQGTRLTVV.

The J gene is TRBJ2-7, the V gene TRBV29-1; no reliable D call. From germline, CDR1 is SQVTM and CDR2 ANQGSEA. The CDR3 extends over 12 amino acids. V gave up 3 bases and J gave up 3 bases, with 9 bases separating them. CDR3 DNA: TGCAGCGTTGACGCGTCGGGCTACGAGCAGTACTTC. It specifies CSVDASGYEQYF.

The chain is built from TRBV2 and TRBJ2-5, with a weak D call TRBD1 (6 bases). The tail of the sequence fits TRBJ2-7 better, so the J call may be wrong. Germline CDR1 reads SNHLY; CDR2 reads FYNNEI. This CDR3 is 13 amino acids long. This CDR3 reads CASSGAGDYEQYF. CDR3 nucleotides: TGTGCCAGCAGTGGGGCAGGGGATTACGAGCAGTACTTC.

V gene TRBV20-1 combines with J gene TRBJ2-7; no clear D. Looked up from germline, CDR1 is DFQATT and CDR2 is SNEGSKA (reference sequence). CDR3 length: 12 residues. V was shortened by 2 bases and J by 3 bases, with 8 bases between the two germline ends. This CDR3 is CSARSNSYEQYF. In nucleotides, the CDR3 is TGCAGTGCTAGATCCAACAGCTACGAGCAGTACTTC.

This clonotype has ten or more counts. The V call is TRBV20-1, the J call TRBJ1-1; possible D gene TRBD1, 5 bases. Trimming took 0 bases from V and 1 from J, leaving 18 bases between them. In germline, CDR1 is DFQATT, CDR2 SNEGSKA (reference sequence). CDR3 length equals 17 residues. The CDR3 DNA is TGCAGTGCTAGAGATGATTTGGGGGATAAGGGGAACACTGAAGCTTTCTTT. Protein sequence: CSARDDLGDKGNTEAFF.

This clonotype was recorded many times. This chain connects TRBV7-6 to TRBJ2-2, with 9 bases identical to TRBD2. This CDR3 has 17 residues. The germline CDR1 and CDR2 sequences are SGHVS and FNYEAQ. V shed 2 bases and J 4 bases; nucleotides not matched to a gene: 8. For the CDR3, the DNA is TGTGCCAGCAGCTTAAGATCTAGCGGGGCGACCACCGGGGAGCTGTTTTTT. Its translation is CASSLRSSGATTGELFF.

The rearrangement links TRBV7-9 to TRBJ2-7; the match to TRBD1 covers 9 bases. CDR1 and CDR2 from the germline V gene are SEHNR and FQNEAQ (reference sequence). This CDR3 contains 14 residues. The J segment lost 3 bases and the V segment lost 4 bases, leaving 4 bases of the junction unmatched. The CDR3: CASSYRDRVYEQYF. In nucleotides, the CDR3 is TGTGCCAGCAGCTACCGGGACAGGGTCTACGAGCAGTACTTC.